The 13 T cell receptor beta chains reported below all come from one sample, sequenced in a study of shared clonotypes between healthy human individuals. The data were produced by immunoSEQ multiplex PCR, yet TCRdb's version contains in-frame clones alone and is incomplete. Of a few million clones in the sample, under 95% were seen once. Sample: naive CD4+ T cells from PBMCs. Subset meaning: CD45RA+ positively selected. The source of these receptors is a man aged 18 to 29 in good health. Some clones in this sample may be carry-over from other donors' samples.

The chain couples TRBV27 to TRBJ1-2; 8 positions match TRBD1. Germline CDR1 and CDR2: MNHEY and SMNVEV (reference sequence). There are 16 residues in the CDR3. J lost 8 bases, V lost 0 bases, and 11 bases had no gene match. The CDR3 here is CASSLSNPRGPGGYTF. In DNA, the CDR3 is TGTGCCAGCAGTTTATCGAACCCCAGGGGGCCTGGGGGCTACACCTTC.

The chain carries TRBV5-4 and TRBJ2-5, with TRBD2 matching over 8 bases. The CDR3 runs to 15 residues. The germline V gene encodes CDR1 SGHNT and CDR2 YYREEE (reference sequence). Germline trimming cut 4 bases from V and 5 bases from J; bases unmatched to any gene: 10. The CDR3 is CASSPNRPGGETQYF. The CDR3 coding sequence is TGTGCCAGCAGCCCCAACCGGCCGGGGGGGGAGACCCAGTACTTC.

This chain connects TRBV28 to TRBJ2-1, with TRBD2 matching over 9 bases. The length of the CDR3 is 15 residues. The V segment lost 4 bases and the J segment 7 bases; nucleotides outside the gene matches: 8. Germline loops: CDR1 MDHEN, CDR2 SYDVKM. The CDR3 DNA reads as TGTGCCAGCAGTTCTAGCGGGATCTTGGAAAATGAGCAGTTCTTC. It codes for CASSSSGILENEQFF.

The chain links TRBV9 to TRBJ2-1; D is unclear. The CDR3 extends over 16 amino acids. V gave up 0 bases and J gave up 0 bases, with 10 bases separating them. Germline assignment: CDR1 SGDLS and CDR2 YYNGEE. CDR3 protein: CASSVARVSSYNEQFF. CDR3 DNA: TGTGCCAGCAGCGTAGCTCGCGTAAGCTCCTACAATGAGCAGTTCTTC.

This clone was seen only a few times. This CDR3 is CAWGRRTEAFF. The CDR3 coding sequence is TGTGCCTGGGGGAGACGCACTGAAGCTTTCTTT. This sequence joins TRBV30 and TRBJ1-1, with D unresolved. The CDR3 length is 11 residues. Per germline, CDR1 GTSNPN and CDR2 SVGIG (reference sequence). V lost 5 bases, J lost 4 bases, and 8 bases lay in between.

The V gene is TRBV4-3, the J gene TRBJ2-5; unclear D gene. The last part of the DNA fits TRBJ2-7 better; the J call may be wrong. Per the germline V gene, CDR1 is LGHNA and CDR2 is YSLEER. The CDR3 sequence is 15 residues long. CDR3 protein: CASSTLTDSSYEQYF. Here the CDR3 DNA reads TGCGCCAGCAGCACCTTGACGGATAGCTCCTACGAGCAGTACTTC.

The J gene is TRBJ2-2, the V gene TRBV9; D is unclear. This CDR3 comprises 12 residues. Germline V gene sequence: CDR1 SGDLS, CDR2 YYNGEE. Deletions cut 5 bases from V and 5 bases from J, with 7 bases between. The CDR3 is CASSFRTGELFF. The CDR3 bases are TGTGCCAGCAGTTTTCGTACCGGGGAGCTGTTTTTT.

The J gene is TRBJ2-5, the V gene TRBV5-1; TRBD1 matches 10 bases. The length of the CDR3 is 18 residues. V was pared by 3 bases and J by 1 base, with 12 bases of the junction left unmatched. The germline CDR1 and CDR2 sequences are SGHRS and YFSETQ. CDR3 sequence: CASSSALLDRGFQETQYF. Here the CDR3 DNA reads TGCGCCAGCAGCTCCGCCCTCTTGGACAGGGGGTTCCAAGAGACCCAGTACTTC. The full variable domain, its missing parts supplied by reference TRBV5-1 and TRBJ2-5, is KAGVTQTPRYLIKTRGQQVTLSCSPISGHRSVSWYQQTPGQGLQFLFEYFSETQRNKGNFPGRFSGRQFSNSRSEMNVSTLELGDSALYLCASSSALLDRGFQETQYFGPGTRLLVL.

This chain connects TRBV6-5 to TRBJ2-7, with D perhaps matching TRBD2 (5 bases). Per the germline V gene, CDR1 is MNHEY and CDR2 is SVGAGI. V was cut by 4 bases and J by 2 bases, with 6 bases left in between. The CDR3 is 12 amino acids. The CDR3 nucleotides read TGTGCCAGCAGTTCGAGGGCCTACGAGCAGTACTTC. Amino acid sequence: CASSSRAYEQYF.

The chain's CDR3 is CASSHDLTDTQYF. The DNA of the CDR3 is TGTGCCAGCAGCCACGACCTCACAGATACGCAGTATTTT. The chain couples TRBV14 to TRBJ2-3; D is uncertain. V lost 3 bases and J 2 bases, leaving 6 bases between the germline ends. The CDR3 loop spans 13 amino acids. Germline CDR1 and CDR2: SGHDN and FVKESK.

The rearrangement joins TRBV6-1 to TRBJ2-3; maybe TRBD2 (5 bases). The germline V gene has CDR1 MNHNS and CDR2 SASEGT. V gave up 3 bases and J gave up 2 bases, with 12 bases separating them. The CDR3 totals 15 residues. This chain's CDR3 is CASSDSWRVTDTQYF. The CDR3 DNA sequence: TGTGCCAGCAGTGACTCGTGGCGGGTCACAGATACGCAGTATTTT.

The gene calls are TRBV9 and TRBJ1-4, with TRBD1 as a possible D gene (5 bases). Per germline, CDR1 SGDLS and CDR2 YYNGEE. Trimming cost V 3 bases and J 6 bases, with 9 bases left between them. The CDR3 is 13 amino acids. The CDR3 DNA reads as TGTGCCAGCAGCGCCGACAGCTATGAAAAACTGTTTTTT. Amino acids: CASSADSYEKLFF.

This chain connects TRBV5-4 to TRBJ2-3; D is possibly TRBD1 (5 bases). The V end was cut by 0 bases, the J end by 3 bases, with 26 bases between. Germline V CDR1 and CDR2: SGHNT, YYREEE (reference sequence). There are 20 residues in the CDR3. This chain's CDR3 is CASSLGGILPARAGTDTQYF. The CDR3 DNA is TGTGCCAGCAGCTTGGGCGGAATTCTTCCGGCCAGGGCCGGGACAGATACGCAGTATTTT. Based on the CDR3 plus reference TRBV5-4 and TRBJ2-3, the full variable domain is ETGVTQSPTHLIKTRGQQVTLRCSSQSGHNTVSWYQQALGQGPQFIFQYYREEENGRGNFPPRFSGLQFPNYSSELNVNALELDDSALYLCASSLGGILPARAGTDTQYFGPGTRLTVL.